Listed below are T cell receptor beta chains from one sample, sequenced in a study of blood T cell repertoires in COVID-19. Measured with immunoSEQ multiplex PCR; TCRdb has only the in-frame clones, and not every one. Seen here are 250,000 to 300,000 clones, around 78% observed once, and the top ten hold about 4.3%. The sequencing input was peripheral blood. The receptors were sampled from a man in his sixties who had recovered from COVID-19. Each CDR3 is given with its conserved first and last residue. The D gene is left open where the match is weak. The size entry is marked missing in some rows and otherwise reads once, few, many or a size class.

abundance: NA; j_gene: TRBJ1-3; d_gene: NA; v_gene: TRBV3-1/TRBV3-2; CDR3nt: TGTGCCAGCAGCCCCACTCTTTCTGGAAACACCATATATTTT; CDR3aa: CASSPTLSGNTIYF
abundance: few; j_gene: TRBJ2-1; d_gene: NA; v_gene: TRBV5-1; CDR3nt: TGCGCCAGCAGCTCCCGGGGGACCGCCAACAATGAGCAGTTCTTC; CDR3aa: CASSSRGTANNEQFF
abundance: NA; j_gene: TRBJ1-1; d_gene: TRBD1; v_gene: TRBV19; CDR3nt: TGTGCCAGTAGGTCCGGGACAGCAAACACTGAAGCTTTCTTT; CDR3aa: CASRSGTANTEAFF
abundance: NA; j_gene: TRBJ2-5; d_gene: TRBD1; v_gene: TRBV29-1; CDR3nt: TGCAGCGTCGAAGGACAGGGGGCATGGGAGACCCAGTACTTC; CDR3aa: CSVEGQGAWETQYF
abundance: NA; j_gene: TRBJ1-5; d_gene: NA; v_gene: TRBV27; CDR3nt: TGTGCCAGCAGTTTAACGGTCGATTTGAGGGATCAGCCCCAGCATTTT; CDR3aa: CASSLTVDLRDQPQHF
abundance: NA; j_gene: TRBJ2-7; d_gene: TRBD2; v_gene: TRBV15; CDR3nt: TGTGCCACCAGCATAGGGACTAGCGGGAACGAGCAGTACTTC; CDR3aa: CATSIGTSGNEQYF
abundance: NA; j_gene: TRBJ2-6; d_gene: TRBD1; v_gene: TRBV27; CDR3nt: TGTGCCAGCAGCCGGGACAGGAGCCTCTCTGGGGCCAACGTCCTGACTTTC; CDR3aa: CASSRDRSLSGANVLTF
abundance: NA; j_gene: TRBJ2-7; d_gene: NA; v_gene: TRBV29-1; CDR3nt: TGCAGCGTCCCCGAGGCCCACGAGCAGTACTTC; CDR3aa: CSVPEAHEQYF
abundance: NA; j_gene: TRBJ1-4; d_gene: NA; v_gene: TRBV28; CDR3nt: TGTGCCAGCAGTTTTGGACGGACTGCAACTAATGAAAAACTGTTTTTT; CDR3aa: CASSFGRTATNEKLFF
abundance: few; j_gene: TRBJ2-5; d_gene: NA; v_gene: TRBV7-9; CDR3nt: TGTGCCAGCAGCCCACAAGAGACCCAGTACTTC; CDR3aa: CASSPQETQYF
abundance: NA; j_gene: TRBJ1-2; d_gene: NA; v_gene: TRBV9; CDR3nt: TGTGCCAGCAGCGTAGGTTCGGGGGGAGGCTACACCTTC; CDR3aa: CASSVGSGGGYTF
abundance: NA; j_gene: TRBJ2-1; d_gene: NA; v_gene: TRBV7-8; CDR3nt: TGTGCCAGCAGCTTAGTCCGGGCAGGGGTTAGCTACAATGAGCAGTTCTTC; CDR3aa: CASSLVRAGVSYNEQFF
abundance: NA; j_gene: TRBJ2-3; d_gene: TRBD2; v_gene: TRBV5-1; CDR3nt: TGCGCCAGCAGCACCCGGGGCCAAGATGCGGGAGGTGGTACGCAGTATTTT; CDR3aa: CASSTRGQDAGGGTQYF
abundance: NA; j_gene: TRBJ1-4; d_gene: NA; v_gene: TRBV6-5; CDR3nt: TGTGCCAGCAGTAAACAGGGTGGGGAACTGTTTTTT; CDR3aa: CASSKQGGELFF
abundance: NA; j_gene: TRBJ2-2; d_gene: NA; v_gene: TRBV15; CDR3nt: TGTGCCACCAGCAGAGTCGCCATACAGGGGAACACCGGGGAGCTGTTTTTT; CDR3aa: CATSRVAIQGNTGELFF
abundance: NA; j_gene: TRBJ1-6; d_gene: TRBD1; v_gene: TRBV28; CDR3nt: TGTGCCAGCAGTACCCCGGGACAGGGGTCCGCTTCACCCCTCCACTTT; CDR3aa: CASSTPGQGSASPLHF
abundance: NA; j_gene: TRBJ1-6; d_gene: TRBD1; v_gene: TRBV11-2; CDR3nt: TGTGCCAGCACCTACAGGGACAGGGGGAAATCACCCCTCCACTTT; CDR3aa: CASTYRDRGKSPLHF
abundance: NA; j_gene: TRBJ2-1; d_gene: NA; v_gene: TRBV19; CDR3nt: TGTGCCAGTAGGATGTCCCCCAGGGGTCGGTCCTACAATGAGCAGTTCTTC; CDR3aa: CASRMSPRGRSYNEQFF
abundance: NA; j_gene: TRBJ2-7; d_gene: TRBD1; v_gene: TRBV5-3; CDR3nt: TGTGCCAGAAGCCGACCCCCTGGACAGGGCTACGAGCAGTACTTC; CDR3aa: CARSRPPGQGYEQYF
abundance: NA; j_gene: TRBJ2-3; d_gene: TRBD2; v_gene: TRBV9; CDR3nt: TGTGCCAGCAGCGTTCTAGCGGGGCCAGATACGCAGTATTTT; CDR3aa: CASSVLAGPDTQYF
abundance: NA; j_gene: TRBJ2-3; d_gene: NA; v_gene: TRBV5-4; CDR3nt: TGTGCCAGCAGCTTGGGGGGCAGGGTTACAGATACGCAGTATTTT; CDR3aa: CASSLGGRVTDTQYF
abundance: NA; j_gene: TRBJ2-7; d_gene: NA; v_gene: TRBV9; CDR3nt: TGTGCCAGCAGCGTCCTGGCGGAGCCCTACGAGCAGTACTTC; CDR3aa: CASSVLAEPYEQYF
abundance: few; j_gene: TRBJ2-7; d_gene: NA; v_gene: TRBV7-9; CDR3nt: TGTGCCAGCAGCGGAGTAAACGAGCAGTACTTC; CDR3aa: CASSGVNEQYF
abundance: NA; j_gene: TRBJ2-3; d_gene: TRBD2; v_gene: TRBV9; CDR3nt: TGTGCCAGCAGCGGCCTCGGACCGGGGGGAGATACGCAGTATTTT; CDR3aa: CASSGLGPGGDTQYF
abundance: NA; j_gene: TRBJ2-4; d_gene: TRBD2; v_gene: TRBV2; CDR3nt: TGTGCCAGCAGTGAACGCGGGGGGCGAGGGGACTTC; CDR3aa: CASSERGGRGDF
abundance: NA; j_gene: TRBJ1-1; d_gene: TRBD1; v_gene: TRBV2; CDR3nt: TGTGCCAGCACAGCAACAGGGGTCAACACTGAAGCTTTCTTT; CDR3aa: CASTATGVNTEAFF
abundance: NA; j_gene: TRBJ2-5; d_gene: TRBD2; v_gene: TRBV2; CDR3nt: TGTGCCAGCACCGGGGGACTAGCGGGACTACAAGAGACCCAGTACTTC; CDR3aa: CASTGGLAGLQETQYF
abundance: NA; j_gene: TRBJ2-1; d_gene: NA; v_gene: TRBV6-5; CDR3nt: TGTGCCAGCCGGATCAGGGATTACAATGAGCAGTTCTTC; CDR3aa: CASRIRDYNEQFF
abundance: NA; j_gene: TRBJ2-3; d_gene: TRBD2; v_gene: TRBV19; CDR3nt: TGTGCCAGTAGCCGGACTAGCGGGGGGCCCCACGATCAAACAGATACGCAGTATTTT; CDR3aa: CASSRTSGGPHDQTDTQYF
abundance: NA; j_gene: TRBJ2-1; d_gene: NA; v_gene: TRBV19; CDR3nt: TGTGCCAGCTCCGGGGGTCGTTCCTACAATGAGCAGTTCTTC; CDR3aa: CASSGGRSYNEQFF
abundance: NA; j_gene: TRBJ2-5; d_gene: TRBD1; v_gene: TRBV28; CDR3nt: TGTGCCAGCAGTTTTTTGACAGGGGGACAAGAGACCCAGTACTTC; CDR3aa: CASSFLTGGQETQYF
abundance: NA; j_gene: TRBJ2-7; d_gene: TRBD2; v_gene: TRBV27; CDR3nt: TGTGCCAGCAGGGGACTAGCGGCAACCTACGAGCAGTACTTC; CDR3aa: CASRGLAATYEQYF
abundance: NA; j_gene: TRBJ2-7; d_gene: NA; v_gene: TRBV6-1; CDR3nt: TGTGCCAGCAGTGATCTCGTTCCCTACGAGCAGTACTTC; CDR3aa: CASSDLVPYEQYF
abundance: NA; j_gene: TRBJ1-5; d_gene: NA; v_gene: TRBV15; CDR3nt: TGTGCCACCAGCAGACCTTCCGGTCAGCCCCAGCATTTT; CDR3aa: CATSRPSGQPQHF
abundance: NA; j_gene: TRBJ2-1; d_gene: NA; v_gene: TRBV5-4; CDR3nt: TGTGCCAGCAGCTCGGGGGACCTAGTAGGTGAGCAGTTCTTC; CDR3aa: CASSSGDLVGEQFF
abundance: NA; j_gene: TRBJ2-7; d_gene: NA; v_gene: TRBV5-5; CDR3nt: TGTGCCAGCAGCTTGGGACAGTCGATCGCGGCCTACGAGCAGTACTTC; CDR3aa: CASSLGQSIAAYEQYF
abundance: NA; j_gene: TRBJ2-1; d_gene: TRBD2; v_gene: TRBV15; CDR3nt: TGTGCCACCAGCCTACAGACTAGCAGATACAATGAGCAGTTCTTC; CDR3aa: CATSLQTSRYNEQFF
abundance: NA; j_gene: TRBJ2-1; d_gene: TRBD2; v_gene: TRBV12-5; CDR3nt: TGTGCTAGTGGTTTGGCCATAGCGGGAAGCTCCTACAATGAGCAGTTCTTC; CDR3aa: CASGLAIAGSSYNEQFF
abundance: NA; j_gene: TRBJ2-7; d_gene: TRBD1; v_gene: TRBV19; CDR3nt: TGTGCCAGTAGCCGAGAGGGACAGAGATACGAGCAGTACTTC; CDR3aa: CASSREGQRYEQYF
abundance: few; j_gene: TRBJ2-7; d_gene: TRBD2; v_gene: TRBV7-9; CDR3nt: TGTGCCAGCAGCAGAGCTAGCGGGAGTTCGTTCTACGAGCAGTACTTC; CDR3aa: CASSRASGSSFYEQYF
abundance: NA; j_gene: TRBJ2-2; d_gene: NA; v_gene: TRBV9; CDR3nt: TGTGCCAGCAGCGTAGGGGTTGCGAGGGCCGGGGAGCTGTTTTTT; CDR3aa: CASSVGVARAGELFF
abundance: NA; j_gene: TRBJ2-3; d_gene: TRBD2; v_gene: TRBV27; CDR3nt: TGTGCCAGCAGTAGATGGACTAGCGAGGGCACAGATACGCAGTATTTT; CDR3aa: CASSRWTSEGTDTQYF
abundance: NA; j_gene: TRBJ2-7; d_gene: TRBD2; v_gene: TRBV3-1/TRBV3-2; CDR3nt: TGTGCCAGCGACCGGAGGACTAGTGGTTGCTGCGAGCAGTACTTC; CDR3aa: CASDRRTSGCCEQYF
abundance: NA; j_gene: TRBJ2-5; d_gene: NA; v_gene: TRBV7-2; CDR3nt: TGTGCCAGCAGCTTAGTGCCAGGCGGGGAGACCCAGTACTTC; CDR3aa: CASSLVPGGETQYF
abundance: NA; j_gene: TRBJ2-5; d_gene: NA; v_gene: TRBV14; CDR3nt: TGTGCCAGCAGCCGGGGGGAGGCGCTCGGATCAGAGACCCAGTACTTC; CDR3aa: CASSRGEALGSETQYF
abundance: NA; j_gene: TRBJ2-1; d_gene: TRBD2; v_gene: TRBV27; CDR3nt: TGTGCCAGCGGGACTAGCCGACGGCAATACAATGAGCAGTTCTTC; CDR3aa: CASGTSRRQYNEQFF
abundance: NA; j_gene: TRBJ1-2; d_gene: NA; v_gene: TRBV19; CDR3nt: TGTGCCAGTAGTATAGAGGGCAGGTCTAACTATGGCTACACCTTC; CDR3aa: CASSIEGRSNYGYTF
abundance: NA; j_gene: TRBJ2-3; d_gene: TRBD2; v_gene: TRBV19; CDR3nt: TGTGCCAGTAGTGGTCGGGGCCCAAGCGGGGGGGCCTATAGGCCAGATACGCAGTATTTT; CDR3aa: CASSGRGPSGGAYRPDTQYF
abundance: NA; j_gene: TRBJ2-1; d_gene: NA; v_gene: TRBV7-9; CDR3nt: TGTGCCAGCAGCTCGCCCGGACTACGAAACAATGAGCAGTTCTTC; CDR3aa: CASSSPGLRNNEQFF
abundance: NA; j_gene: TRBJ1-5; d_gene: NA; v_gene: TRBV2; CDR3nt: TGTGCCAGCAGTGAATTTTTGCGGAACAATCAGCCCCAGCATTTT; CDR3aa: CASSEFLRNNQPQHF
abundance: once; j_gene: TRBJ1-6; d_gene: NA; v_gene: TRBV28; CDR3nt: TGTGCCAGCAGTTCGGGGGTGGGGAGCTCCTATAATTCACCCCTCCACTTT; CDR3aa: CASSSGVGSSYNSPLHF
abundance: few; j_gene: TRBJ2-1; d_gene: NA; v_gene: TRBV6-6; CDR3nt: TGTGCCAGCAGTCCTTTTGGGAGTCCCCACTCCTACAATGAGCAGTTCTTC; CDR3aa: CASSPFGSPHSYNEQFF
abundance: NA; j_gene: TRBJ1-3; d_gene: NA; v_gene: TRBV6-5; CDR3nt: TGTGCCAGCAGTTACGCCCTGGCGGGATCTGGAAACACCATATATTTT; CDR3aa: CASSYALAGSGNTIYF
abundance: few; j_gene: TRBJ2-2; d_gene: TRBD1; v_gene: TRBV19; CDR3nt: TGTGCCAGTAGTCATATACCGGGACAGGGTCCCGGGGAGCTGTTTTTT; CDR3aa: CASSHIPGQGPGELFF